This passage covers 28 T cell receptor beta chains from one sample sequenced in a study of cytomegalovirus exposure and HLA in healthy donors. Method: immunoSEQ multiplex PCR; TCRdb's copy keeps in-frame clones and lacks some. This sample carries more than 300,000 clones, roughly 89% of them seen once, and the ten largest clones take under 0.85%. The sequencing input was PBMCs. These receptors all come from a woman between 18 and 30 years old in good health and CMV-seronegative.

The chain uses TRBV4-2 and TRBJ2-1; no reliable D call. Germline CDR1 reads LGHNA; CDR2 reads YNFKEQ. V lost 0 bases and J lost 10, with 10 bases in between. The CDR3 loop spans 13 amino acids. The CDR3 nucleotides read TGTGCCAGCAGCCAAGACTGGAGCAGCGAGCAGTTCTTC. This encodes CASSQDWSSEQFF.

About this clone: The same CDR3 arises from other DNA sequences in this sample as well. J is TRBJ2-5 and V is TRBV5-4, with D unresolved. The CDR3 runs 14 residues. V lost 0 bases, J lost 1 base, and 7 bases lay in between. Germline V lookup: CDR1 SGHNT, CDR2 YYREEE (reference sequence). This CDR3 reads CASSLGGPQETQYF. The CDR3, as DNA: TGTGCCAGCAGCTTGGGTGGGCCCCAAGAGACCCAGTACTTC.

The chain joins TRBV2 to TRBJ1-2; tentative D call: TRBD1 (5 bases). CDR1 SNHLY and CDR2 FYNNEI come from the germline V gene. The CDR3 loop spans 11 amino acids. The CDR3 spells CAVGGNYGYTF. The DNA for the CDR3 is TGTGCTGTCGGGGGTAACTATGGCTACACCTTC. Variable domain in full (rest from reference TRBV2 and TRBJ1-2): EPEVTQTPSHQVTQMGQEVILRCVPISNHLYFYWYRQILGQKVEFLVSFYNNEISEKSEIFDDQFSVERPDGSNFTLKIRSTKLEDSAMYFCAVGGNYGYTFGSGTRLTVV.

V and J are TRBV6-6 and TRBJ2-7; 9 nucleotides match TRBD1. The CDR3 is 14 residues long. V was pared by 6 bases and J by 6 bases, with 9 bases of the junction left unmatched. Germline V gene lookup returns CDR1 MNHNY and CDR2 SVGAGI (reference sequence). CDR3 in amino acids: CASSDGTGKSEQYF. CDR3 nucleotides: TGTGCCAGCAGCGACGGGACAGGGAAAAGCGAGCAGTACTTC.

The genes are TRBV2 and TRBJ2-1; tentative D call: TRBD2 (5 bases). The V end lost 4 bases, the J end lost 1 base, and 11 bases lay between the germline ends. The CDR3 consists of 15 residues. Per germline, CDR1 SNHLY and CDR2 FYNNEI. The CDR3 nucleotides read TGTGCCAGCAGTGCAGACGGAGGTTCCTACAATGAGCAGTTCTTC. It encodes CASSADGGSYNEQFF.

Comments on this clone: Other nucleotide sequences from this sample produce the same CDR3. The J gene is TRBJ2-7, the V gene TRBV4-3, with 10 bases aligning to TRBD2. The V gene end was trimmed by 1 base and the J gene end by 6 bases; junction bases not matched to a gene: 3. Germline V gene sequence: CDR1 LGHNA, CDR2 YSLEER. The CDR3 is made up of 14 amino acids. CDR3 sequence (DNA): TGCGCCAGCAGCCAAGGACTAGCGGGTCGCGAGCAGTACTTC. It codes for CASSQGLAGREQYF.

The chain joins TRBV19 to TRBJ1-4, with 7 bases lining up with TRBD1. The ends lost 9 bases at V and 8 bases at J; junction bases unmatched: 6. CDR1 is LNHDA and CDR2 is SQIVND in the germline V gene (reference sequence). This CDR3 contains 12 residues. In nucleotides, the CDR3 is TGTGCCAGCCGACAGGGTGGGGAAAAACTGTTTTTT. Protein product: CASRQGGEKLFF.

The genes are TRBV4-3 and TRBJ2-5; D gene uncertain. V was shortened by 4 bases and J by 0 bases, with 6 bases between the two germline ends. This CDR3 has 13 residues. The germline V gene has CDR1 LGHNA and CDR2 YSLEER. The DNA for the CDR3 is TGCGCCAGCAGCCTTGACTACCAAGAGACCCAGTACTTC. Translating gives CASSLDYQETQYF.

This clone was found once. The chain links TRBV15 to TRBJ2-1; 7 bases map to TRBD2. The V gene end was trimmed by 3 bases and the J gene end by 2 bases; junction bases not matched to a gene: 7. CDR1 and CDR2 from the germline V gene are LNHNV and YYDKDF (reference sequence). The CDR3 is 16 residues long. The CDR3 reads CATSRGIAGAYNEQFF. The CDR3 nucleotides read TGTGCCACCAGCAGGGGCATAGCGGGTGCCTACAATGAGCAGTTCTTC.

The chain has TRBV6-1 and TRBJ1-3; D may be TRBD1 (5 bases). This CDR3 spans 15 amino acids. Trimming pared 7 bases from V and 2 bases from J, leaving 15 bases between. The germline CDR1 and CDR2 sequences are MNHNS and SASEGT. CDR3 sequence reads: CASITGGYTGNTIYF. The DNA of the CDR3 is TGTGCCAGCATTACCGGGGGATACACTGGAAACACCATATATTTT.

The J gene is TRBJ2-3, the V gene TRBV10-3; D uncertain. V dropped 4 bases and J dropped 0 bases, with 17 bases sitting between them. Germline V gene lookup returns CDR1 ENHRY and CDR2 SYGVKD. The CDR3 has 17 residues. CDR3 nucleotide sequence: TGTGCCATCAGTGGGTTCCCACTCTTCTTGAGCACAGATACGCAGTATTTT. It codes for CAISGFPLFLSTDTQYF.

The DNA for the CDR3 is TGTGCCAGCAGTTTTCTCGGCGGAATGCAAGAGACCCAGTACTTC. It codes for CASSFLGGMQETQYF. V usage is TRBV27 and J usage is TRBJ2-5; D unclear. Germline CDR1 reads MNHEY; CDR2 reads SMNVEV (reference sequence). V lost 3 bases to trimming and J lost 2 bases, with 13 bases between them. This CDR3 is 15 amino acids long.

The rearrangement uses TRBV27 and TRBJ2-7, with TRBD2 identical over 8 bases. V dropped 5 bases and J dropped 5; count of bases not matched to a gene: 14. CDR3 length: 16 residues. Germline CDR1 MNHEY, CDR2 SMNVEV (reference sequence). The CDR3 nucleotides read TGTGCCAGCAGTCCCTCCCCGGGACTAGGGACCCACGAGCAGTACTTC. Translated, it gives CASSPSPGLGTHEQYF.

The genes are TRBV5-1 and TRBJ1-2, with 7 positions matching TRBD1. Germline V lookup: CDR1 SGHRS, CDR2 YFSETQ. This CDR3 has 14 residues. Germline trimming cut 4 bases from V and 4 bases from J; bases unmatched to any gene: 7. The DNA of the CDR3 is TGCGCCAGCAGCCAGGACAGGTTGGGCTATGGCTACACCTTC. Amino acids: CASSQDRLGYGYTF. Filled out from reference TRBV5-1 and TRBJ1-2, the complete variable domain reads KAGVTQTPRYLIKTRGQQVTLSCSPISGHRSVSWYQQTPGQGLQFLFEYFSETQRNKGNFPGRFSGRQFSNSRSEMNVSTLELGDSALYLCASSQDRLGYGYTFGSGTRLTVV.

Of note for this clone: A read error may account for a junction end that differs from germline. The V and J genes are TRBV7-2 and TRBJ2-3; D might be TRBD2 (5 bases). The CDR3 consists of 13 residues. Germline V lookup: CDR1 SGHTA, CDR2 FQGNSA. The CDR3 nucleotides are TGTGTCAGCAGCGAGGACTTCACAGATACGCAGTATTTT. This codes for CVSSEDFTDTQYF.

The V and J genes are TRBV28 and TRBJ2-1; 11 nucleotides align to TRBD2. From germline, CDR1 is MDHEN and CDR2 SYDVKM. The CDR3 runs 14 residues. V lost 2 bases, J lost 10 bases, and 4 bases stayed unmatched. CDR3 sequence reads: CASSLTSGRSEQFF. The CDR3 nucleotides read TGTGCCAGCAGTTTAACTAGCGGGAGAAGCGAGCAGTTCTTC.

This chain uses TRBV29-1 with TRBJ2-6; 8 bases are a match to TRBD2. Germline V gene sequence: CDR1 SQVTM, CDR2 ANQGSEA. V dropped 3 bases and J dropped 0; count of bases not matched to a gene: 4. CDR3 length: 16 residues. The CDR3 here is CSVETSVSSGANVLTF. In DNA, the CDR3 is TGCAGCGTTGAGACTAGCGTTAGCTCTGGGGCCAACGTCCTGACTTTC.

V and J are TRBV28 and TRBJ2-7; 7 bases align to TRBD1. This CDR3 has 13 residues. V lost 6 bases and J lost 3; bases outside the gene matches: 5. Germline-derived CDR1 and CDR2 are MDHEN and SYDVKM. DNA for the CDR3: TGTGCCAGCAGCTCGGGACAGAACTACGAGCAGTACTTC. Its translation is CASSSGQNYEQYF.

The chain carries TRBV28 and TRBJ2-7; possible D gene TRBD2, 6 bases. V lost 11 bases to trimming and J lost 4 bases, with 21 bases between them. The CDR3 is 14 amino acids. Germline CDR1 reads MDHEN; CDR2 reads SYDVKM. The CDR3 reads CAVGASEPPYEQYF. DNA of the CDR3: TGTGCCGTAGGGGCTAGCGAACCCCCATACGAGCAGTACTTC.

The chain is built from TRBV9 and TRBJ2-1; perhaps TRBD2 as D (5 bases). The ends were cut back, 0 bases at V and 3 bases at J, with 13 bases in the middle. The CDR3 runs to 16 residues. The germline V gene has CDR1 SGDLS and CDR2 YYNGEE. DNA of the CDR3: TGTGCCAGCAGCGTAGGAGTGGGAGTGGGCTACAATGAGCAGTTCTTC. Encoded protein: CASSVGVGVGYNEQFF.

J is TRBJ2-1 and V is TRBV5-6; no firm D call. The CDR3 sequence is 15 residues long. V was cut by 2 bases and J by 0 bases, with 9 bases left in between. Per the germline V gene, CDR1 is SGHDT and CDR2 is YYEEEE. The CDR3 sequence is CASSLEENSYNEQFF. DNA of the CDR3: TGTGCCAGCAGCTTAGAGGAGAACTCCTACAATGAGCAGTTCTTC.

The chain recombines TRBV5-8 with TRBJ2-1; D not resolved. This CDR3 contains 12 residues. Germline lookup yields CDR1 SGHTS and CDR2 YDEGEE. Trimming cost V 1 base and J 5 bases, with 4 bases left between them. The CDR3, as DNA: TGTGCCAGCAGCTTGACGGACAATGAGCAGTTCTTC. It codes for CASSLTDNEQFF. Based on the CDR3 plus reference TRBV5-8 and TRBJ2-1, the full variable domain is EAGVTQSPTHLIKTRGQQATLRCSPISGHTSVYWYQQALGLGLQFLLWYDEGEERNRGNFPPRFSGRQFPNYSSELNVNALELEDSALYLCASSLTDNEQFFGPGTRLTVL.

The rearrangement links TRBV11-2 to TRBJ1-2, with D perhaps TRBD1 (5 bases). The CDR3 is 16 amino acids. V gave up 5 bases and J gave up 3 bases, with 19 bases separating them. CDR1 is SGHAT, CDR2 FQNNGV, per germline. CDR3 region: CASSPGFRGSDYGYTF. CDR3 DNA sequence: TGTGCCAGCAGCCCCGGGTTTAGGGGATCGGACTATGGCTACACCTTC. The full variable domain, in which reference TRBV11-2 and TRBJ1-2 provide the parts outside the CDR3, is EAGVAQSPRYKIIEKRQSVAFWCNPISGHATLYWYQQILGQGPKLLIQFQNNGVVDDSQLPKDRFSAERLKGVDSTLKIQPAKLEDSAVYLCASSPGFRGSDYGYTFGSGTRLTVV.

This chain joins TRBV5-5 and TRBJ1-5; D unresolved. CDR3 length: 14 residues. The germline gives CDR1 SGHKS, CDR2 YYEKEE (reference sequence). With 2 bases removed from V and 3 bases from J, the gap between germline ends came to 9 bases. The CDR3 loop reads CASSFGRLNQPQHF. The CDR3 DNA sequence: TGTGCCAGCAGCTTCGGCAGGCTCAATCAGCCCCAGCATTTT.

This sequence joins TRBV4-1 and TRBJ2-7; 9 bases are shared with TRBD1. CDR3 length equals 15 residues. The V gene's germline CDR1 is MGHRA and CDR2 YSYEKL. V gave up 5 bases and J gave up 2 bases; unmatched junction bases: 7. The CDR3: CASSDGQGFAYEQYF. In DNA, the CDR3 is TGCGCCAGCAGCGATGGACAGGGGTTTGCCTACGAGCAGTACTTC.

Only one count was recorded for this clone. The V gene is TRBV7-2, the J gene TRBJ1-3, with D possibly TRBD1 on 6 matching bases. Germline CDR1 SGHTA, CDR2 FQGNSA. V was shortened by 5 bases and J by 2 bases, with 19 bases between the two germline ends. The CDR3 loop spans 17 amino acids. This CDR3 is CASSRREGDVPGNTIYF. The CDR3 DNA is TGTGCCAGCAGCCGCCGCGAGGGGGATGTCCCTGGAAACACCATATATTTT.

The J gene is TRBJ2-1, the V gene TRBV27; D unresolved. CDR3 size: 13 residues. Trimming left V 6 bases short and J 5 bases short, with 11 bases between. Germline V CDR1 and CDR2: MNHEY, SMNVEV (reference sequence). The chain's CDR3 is CASRAEINNEQFF. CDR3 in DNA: TGTGCCAGCAGAGCCGAGATAAACAATGAGCAGTTCTTC.

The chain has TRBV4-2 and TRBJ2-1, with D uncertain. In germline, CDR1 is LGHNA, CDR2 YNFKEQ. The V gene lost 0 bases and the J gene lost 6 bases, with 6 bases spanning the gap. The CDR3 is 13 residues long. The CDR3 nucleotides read TGTGCCAGCAGCCAAGATATATTCAATGAGCAGTTCTTC. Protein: CASSQDIFNEQFF.